This T cell receptor (beta chain) was identified in a study of PD-1 blockade in mismatch repair-deficient tumors. General study findings and limits: Rapid post-treatment expansion, then contraction, generally preceding radiologic response, marked tumor-resident clones.

Measured with immunoSEQ multiplex PCR; TCRdb has only the in-frame clones, and not every one. The sample holds about 19,000 clones, roughly 82% seen once. About this clone itself: Its antigen is as yet unknown.

TCR sequencing covered a few patients who responded to pembrolizumab. V shed 0 bases and J 4 bases; nucleotides not matched to a gene: 5. The germline V gene encodes CDR1 SEHNR and CDR2 FQNEAQ (reference sequence). There are 15 residues in the CDR3. The material sequenced was PBMCs, taken 52 weeks after starting pembrolizumab. This chain uses TRBV7-9 with TRBJ1-1, with 7 bases aligning to TRBD1. This TCR was recovered from an adult with mismatch repair-deficient cancer. The DNA for the CDR3 is TGTGCCAGCAGCTTAGCGAGGGGGCCAAGCACTGAAGCTTTCTTT. As protein: CASSLARGPSTEAFF.